This T cell receptor beta chain is drawn from a study of blood T cell repertoires in COVID-19. This clone was detected once. Sequenced by immunoSEQ multiplex PCR; TCRdb stores in-frame clones only, minus some. The sample gives 130,000 or so clones, about nine tenths of which show up once; around a tenth is in the top ten. The CDR3 sequence is 17 residues long. Germline-derived CDR1 and CDR2 are MNHNS and SASEGT. V lost 2 bases, J lost 5 bases, and 20 bases lay in between. This chain joins TRBV6-1 and TRBJ2-3; D is perhaps TRBD2 (5 bases). The sequence came from a middle-aged man with acute or convalescent COVID-19. Sequencing was performed on peripheral blood. The CDR3 nucleotides are TGTGCCAGCAGTGAAATGGCGGGCGGACTTAAACAAGATACGCAGTATTTT. It is translated as CASSEMAGGLKQDTQYF.